This T cell receptor (beta chain) is from a study of shared clonotypes between healthy human individuals. The sample holds one count of this clone. Mismatch with germline at one junction end may stem from a read error. Here immunoSEQ multiplex PCR was the method, and the copy in TCRdb shows in-frame clones only, minus some. The table includes fewer than 400,000 clones, around two thirds detected once. CDR1 SSHAT and CDR2 FNYEAQ come from the germline V gene (reference sequence). The CDR3 covers 14 residues. This chain uses TRBV7-7 with TRBJ2-5; 9 nucleotides match TRBD2. The TCR sequence derives from a man aged 30-40 years in good health. The sequenced sample was memory CD4+ T cells sorted from blood. Described subset: CD45RA-negative fraction. Here the CDR3 DNA reads TGTGCTAGCAGCTCTACCGCCGGGACTAGCCTCAAGTACTTC. It specifies CASSSTAGTSLKYF.